This T cell receptor beta chain was sequenced for a study of cytomegalovirus exposure and HLA in healthy donors. This clone was detected a few times. Its specificity is unknown. Different DNA sequences within this sample yield the same CDR3. Findings and caveats of the study: In the 95 to 150 validation repertoires, a later analysis found that first-cohort TCR clusters tended to co-occur. According to reports, the classifier identified cytomegalovirus status with high specificity and sensitivity.

Clones were read by immunoSEQ multiplex PCR, and TCRdb kept only the in-frame ones, dropping some. The table has around 160,000 clones, approximately 88% seen once. The source of this sequence is a man aged 25-45 years in good health and CMV-seropositive. The sequenced sample consisted of PBMCs.

CDR3: CAWSVRGNQPQHF. Written as DNA, the CDR3 is TGTGCCTGGAGTGTACGGGGAAATCAGCCCCAGCATTTT. The V call is TRBV30, the J call TRBJ1-5, with unresolved D. Germline values: CDR1 GTSNPN, CDR2 SVGIG (reference sequence). The CDR3 is 13 amino acids. Trimming took off 0 bases at V and 4 bases at J, with 7 bases between the two ends.